Below are 32 T cell receptor beta chains sequenced from a single sample in a study of blood T cell repertoires in COVID-19. Assay: immunoSEQ multiplex PCR; the TCRdb copy retains only in-frame clones and omits some. The table lists roughly 200,000 clones, 75% to 85% of them singletons. The sample comprised peripheral blood. The receptors were sampled from a human donor in a cohort sampled during active COVID-19.

The genes are TRBV4-2 and TRBJ2-7; 8 bases map to TRBD1. V lost 0 bases and J lost 6; bases outside the gene matches: 19. The CDR3 runs 19 residues. The germline gives CDR1 LGHNA, CDR2 YNFKEQ. CDR3 nucleotides: TGTGCCAGCAGCCAAGATAGGCCCTCGCCGGGACAGGAGATCGGCGAGCAGTACTTC. As protein: CASSQDRPSPGQEIGEQYF.

The V call is TRBV9, the J call TRBJ2-2; D perhaps matches TRBD1 (5 bases). Germline V gives CDR1 SGDLS, CDR2 YYNGEE. The CDR3 is 14 amino acids. Trimming pared 0 bases from V and 5 bases from J, leaving 8 bases between. The CDR3 DNA sequence: TGTGCCAGCAGCGTAGTCCAGGGTACCGGGGAGCTGTTTTTT. Its protein product is CASSVVQGTGELFF.

The gene calls are TRBV18 and TRBJ1-2, with 9 bases matching TRBD1. With 3 bases clipped from V and 5 bases from J, the junction kept 7 bases outside the gene matches. The V gene's germline CDR1 is KGHSH and CDR2 LQKENI. This CDR3 has 15 residues. The CDR3 region has the DNA TGTGCCAGCTCACCGCAGGACAGGGGACTTTATGGCTACACCTTC. Protein sequence: CASSPQDRGLYGYTF.

The chain uses TRBV20-1 and TRBJ2-7; D unresolved. Trimming took off 3 bases at V and 2 bases at J, with 8 bases between the two ends. The CDR3 totals 12 residues. Germline CDR1 is DFQATT and CDR2 is SNEGSKA (reference sequence). The CDR3: CSASKQTYEQYF. The CDR3 nucleotides are TGCAGTGCTAGTAAACAAACCTACGAGCAGTACTTC.

This chain uses TRBV5-1 with TRBJ2-1, with 10 nucleotides matching TRBD2. CDR1 and CDR2 (germline): SGHRS, YFSETQ. The CDR3 totals 15 residues. The V gene end was trimmed by 1 base and the J gene end by 6 bases; junction bases not matched to a gene: 4. The CDR3 spells CASSLLTSGTNEQFF. CDR3 coding DNA: TGCGCCAGCAGCTTGCTCACTAGCGGGACCAATGAGCAGTTCTTC.

The chain uses TRBV6-5 and TRBJ2-5; the match to TRBD1 covers 8 bases. The CDR3 has 15 residues. The germline CDR1 and CDR2 sequences are MNHEY and SVGAGI. V shed 2 bases, J shed 7 bases, and the junction held 9 bases outside the gene matches. The CDR3 sequence: CASSYQGQARVTQYF. CDR3 DNA: TGTGCCAGCAGTTACCAGGGACAGGCTCGGGTGACCCAGTACTTC.

The genes are TRBV6-2 or TRBV6-3 and TRBJ1-2; TRBD1 matches 8 bases. Trimming cost V 5 bases and J 2 bases; bases outside gene matches: 16. The CDR3 consists of 18 residues. CDR1 is MNHEY and CDR2 is SVGEGT in the germline V gene. CDR3 amino acids: CASSPYPRTGTGNYGYTF. The CDR3 nucleotides read TGTGCCAGCAGTCCCTACCCCAGGACAGGGACGGGGAACTATGGCTACACCTTC.

The chain has TRBV7-4 and TRBJ2-7, with 12 bases lining up with TRBD2. This CDR3 region has 18 residues. Germline CDR1 reads SGHVT; CDR2 reads SQSDAQ. With V trimmed by 2 bases and J by 2 bases, 10 bases remained unmatched. CDR3 loop: CASSLTPASGRVTYEQYF. CDR3 coding DNA: TGTGCCAGCAGCTTAACCCCCGCTAGCGGGAGGGTCACCTACGAGCAGTACTTC.

The chain is built from TRBV7-9 and TRBJ2-3; 8 nucleotides match TRBD2. Germline V gene lookup returns CDR1 SEHNR and CDR2 FQNEAQ (reference sequence). There are 15 residues in the CDR3. V lost 6 bases to trimming and J lost 0 bases; unmatched junction nucleotides: 5. CDR3 bases: TGTGCCAGCAGGAAAGCGGGGGAAAGCACAGATACGCAGTATTTT. It codes for CASRKAGESTDTQYF.

The chain joins TRBV10-1 to TRBJ2-7; 9 bases align to TRBD1. Germline loops: CDR1 WNHNN, CDR2 SYGVQD (reference sequence). This CDR3 region has 15 residues. With 4 bases clipped from V and 2 bases from J, the junction kept 6 bases outside the gene matches. The DNA of the CDR3 is TGCGCCAGCAGTGGCCCGGGACAGGGTCCCTACGAGCAGTACTTC. Protein sequence: CASSGPGQGPYEQYF.

The chain links TRBV29-1 to TRBJ1-3, with 11 nucleotides matching TRBD1. Germline values: CDR1 SQVTM, CDR2 ANQGSEA. The CDR3 consists of 14 residues. The trim removed 7 bases at V and 2 bases at J, leaving 4 bases unmatched. The CDR3 is CSAGGQGAGNTIYF. In DNA, the CDR3 is TGCAGCGCCGGGGGACAGGGGGCTGGAAACACCATATATTTT.

The chain carries TRBV7-2 and TRBJ2-5; tentatively, D is TRBD2 (6 bases). CDR1 SGHTA and CDR2 FQGNSA come from the germline V gene. The CDR3 loop spans 11 amino acids. CDR3 in DNA: TGTGGCTCCCGGGGAGGAGAGACCCAGTACTTC. This sequence encodes CGSRGGETQYF.

This clone was detected only once. The chain couples TRBV7-9 to TRBJ1-2; D might be TRBD1 (6 bases). Per germline, CDR1 SEHNR and CDR2 FQNEAQ (reference sequence). Between the trimmed V and J ends, which lost 5 bases and 6 bases, there was a span of 13 bases. The CDR3 contains 13 residues. The chain's CDR3 is CASSPGTPNGYTF. The CDR3 DNA is TGTGCCAGCAGCCCCGGGACACCTAATGGCTACACCTTC.

This clone was counted only a few times. The chain employs TRBV10-2 and TRBJ2-5; TRBD2 matches at 9 bases. Unmatched junction bases numbered 4, after V lost 6 bases and J lost 2 bases. The CDR3 extends over 14 amino acids. The germline gives CDR1 WSHSY, CDR2 SAAADI. The CDR3 nucleotides read TGCGCCAGCAGGCGGGGGGGCGGTCAAGAGACCCAGTACTTC. Residues: CASRRGGGQETQYF.

The gene calls are TRBV12-5 and TRBJ2-1, with a possible D match to TRBD1 (5 bases). Trimming shortened V by 1 base and J by 9 bases, and 13 bases separated the two germline ends. Per the germline V gene, CDR1 is LGHNT and CDR2 is FRNRAP. The CDR3 loop spans 14 amino acids. CDR3 DNA: TGTGCTAGTGGTTTGGGTTCTGGACACAGTGAGCAGTTCTTC. Residues: CASGLGSGHSEQFF. The variable domain in full, completed from reference TRBV12-5 and TRBJ2-1, reads DARVTQTPRHKVTEMGQEVTMRCQPILGHNTVFWYRQTMMQGLELLAYFRNRAPLDDSGMPKDRFSAEMPDATLATLKIQPSEPRDSAVYFCASGLGSGHSEQFFGPGTRLTVL.

CDR3 sequence reads: CASSPSGGVAKNIQYF. In DNA, the CDR3 is TGCGCCAGCAGCCCCAGCGGGGGGGTAGCCAAAAACATTCAGTACTTC. The rearrangement links TRBV4-3 to TRBJ2-4, with TRBD2 matching over 10 bases. There are 16 residues in the CDR3. The junction had 3 bases not matched to a gene; V was cut back by 4 bases and J by 0 bases. Looked up from germline, CDR1 is LGHNA and CDR2 is YSLEER.

The chain recombines TRBV4-3 with TRBJ2-3; tentatively, D is TRBD2 (5 bases). Germline lookup yields CDR1 LGHNA and CDR2 YSLEER. Trimming removed 1 base from V and 5 bases from J, with 10 bases in between. This CDR3 is built from 14 residues. The CDR3 coding sequence is TGCGCCAGCAGCCAAGGGCTAGAGGGAGATACGCAGTATTTT. Encoded protein: CASSQGLEGDTQYF.

The gene calls are TRBV7-3 and TRBJ2-5, with a tentative D call TRBD1 (5 bases). Trimming stripped 2 bases from V and 1 base from J, with 11 bases between. Germline loops: CDR1 SGHTA, CDR2 FQGTGA. The CDR3 length is 15 residues. The CDR3 region is CASSLGAGLQETQYF. The CDR3, as DNA: TGTGCCAGCAGCTTAGGGGCAGGCCTCCAAGAGACCCAGTACTTC. Full variable domain (outside the CDR3, taken from reference TRBV7-3 and TRBJ2-5): GAGVSQTPSNKVTEKGKYVELRCDPISGHTALYWYRQSLGQGPEFLIYFQGTGAADDSGLPNDRFFAVRPEGSVSTLKIQRTERGDSAVYLCASSLGAGLQETQYFGPGTRLLVL.

CDR3 sequence: CASSWDLRGRPGEQYF. CDR3 nucleotides: TGTGCCAGCAGTTGGGACCTTCGCGGGAGGCCGGGGGAGCAGTACTTC. The chain recombines TRBV27 with TRBJ2-7, with 8 bases matching TRBD2. V lost 4 bases, J lost 7 bases, and 15 bases stayed unmatched. CDR1 is MNHEY, CDR2 SMNVEV, per germline (reference sequence). The CDR3 sequence is 16 residues long.

This chain connects TRBV23-1 to TRBJ1-6; no clear D. TRBV23-1 is given ORF status, its function remaining uncertain. CDR3 length: 12 amino acids. The V gene lost 0 bases and the J gene lost 14 bases, with 8 bases spanning the gap. The CDR3 here is CASSQSSGALHF. The CDR3 DNA sequence: TGCGCCAGCAGTCAATCCTCCGGGGCCCTCCACTTT.

This sequence joins TRBV7-2 and TRBJ1-4; 7 bases agree with TRBD1. J lost 8 bases, V lost 4 bases, and 7 bases had no gene match. The CDR3 has 14 amino acids. CDR1 and CDR2 (germline): SGHTA, FQGNSA. CDR3 in DNA: TGTGCCAGCAGCTCAACAGGGGCACGGGAAAAACTGTTTTTT. Encoded protein: CASSSTGAREKLFF.

This chain joins TRBV18 and TRBJ2-3, with TRBD2 matching 10 bases. CDR1 and CDR2 from the germline V gene are KGHSH and LQKENI. The CDR3 has 16 amino acids. The ends lost 2 bases at V and 1 base at J; junction bases unmatched: 3. CDR3 sequence: CASSPGLAVGTDTQYF. The CDR3 coding sequence is TGTGCCAGCTCACCAGGACTAGCGGTTGGCACAGATACGCAGTATTTT. The full variable domain, in which reference TRBV18 and TRBJ2-3 provide the parts outside the CDR3, is NAGVMQNPRHLVRRRGQEARLRCSPMKGHSHVYWYRQLPEEGLKFMVYLQKENIIDESGMPKERFSAEFPKEGPSILRIQQVVRGDSAAYFCASSPGLAVGTDTQYFGPGTRLTVL.

The sample holds one count of this clone. This rearrangement joins TRBV4-3 to TRBJ2-7; 7 bases map to TRBD1. The ends lost 4 bases at V and 1 base at J; junction bases unmatched: 7. The CDR3 loop spans 15 amino acids. CDR1 and CDR2 from the germline V gene are LGHNA and YSLEER. CDR3 sequence: CASSRGGQRSYEQYF. CDR3 coding DNA: TGCGCCAGCAGCCGAGGGGGACAGCGATCCTACGAGCAGTACTTC.

The chain has TRBV7-9 and TRBJ1-1; no clear D. V lost 5 bases and J lost 5, with 18 bases in between. The germline gives CDR1 SEHNR, CDR2 FQNEAQ (reference sequence). There are 15 residues in the CDR3. The CDR3 sequence: CASSPRSRGETEAFF. The CDR3 DNA reads as TGTGCCAGCAGCCCCCGGTCGCGGGGAGAAACTGAAGCTTTCTTT.

The rearrangement links TRBV6-2 or TRBV6-3 to TRBJ1-2, with TRBD1 as a possible D gene (5 bases). Trimming removed 0 bases at V and 8 bases at J, with 10 bases between. Germline CDR1 reads MNHEY; CDR2 reads SVGEGT. The CDR3 contains 13 residues. CDR3 DNA sequence: TGTGCCAGCAGTTACTCCGGGGGAGGAGGCTACACCTTC. This sequence encodes CASSYSGGGGYTF.

The chain combines TRBV19 with TRBJ1-1; 12 bases are shared with TRBD1. The CDR3 sequence is 16 residues long. The V gene end was trimmed by 3 bases and the J gene end by 5 bases; junction bases not matched to a gene: 7. Germline CDR1 reads LNHDA; CDR2 reads SQIVND (reference sequence). CDR3 amino acids: CASSMGQGALGTEAFF. The CDR3 bases are TGTGCCAGTAGTATGGGACAGGGGGCTCTGGGGACTGAAGCTTTCTTT.

The genes are TRBV14 and TRBJ2-3; 7 bases agree with TRBD1. Germline V lookup: CDR1 SGHDN, CDR2 FVKESK. This CDR3 has 15 amino acids. V shed 0 bases, J shed 6 bases, and the junction held 6 bases outside the gene matches. DNA for the CDR3: TGTGCCAGCAGCCAAGATGGGACAGCATACGATACGCAGTATTTT. Translation: CASSQDGTAYDTQYF.

This clone was counted only a few times. The rearrangement links TRBV19 to TRBJ1-5; no definite D call. V gave up 5 bases and J gave up 0 bases, with 8 bases separating them. CDR3 length: 14 residues. Per germline, CDR1 LNHDA and CDR2 SQIVND (reference sequence). The CDR3 region is CASSLFISNQPQHF. CDR3 nucleotide sequence: TGTGCCAGTAGTTTGTTCATTAGCAATCAGCCCCAGCATTTT.

The V and J genes are TRBV28 and TRBJ2-1; TRBD1 might be the D (5 bases). Deletions cut 2 bases from V and 5 bases from J, with 16 bases between. Germline CDR1 MDHEN, CDR2 SYDVKM. This CDR3 is built from 16 residues. The CDR3 bases are TGTGCCAGCAGTTTAGTGATGCAGGGTAGGGACAATGAGCAGTTCTTC. The encoded protein is CASSLVMQGRDNEQFF.

This clone showed up just once. J is TRBJ2-7 and V is TRBV19, with 13 nucleotides matching TRBD2. Germline V lookup: CDR1 LNHDA, CDR2 SQIVND (reference sequence). The CDR3 is 17 residues long. V shed 7 bases and J 2 bases; nucleotides not matched to a gene: 11. The CDR3 nucleotides read TGTGCCAGTACCACCGGACTAGCGGGAGCGAAGCCCTACGAGCAGTACTTC. Its protein is CASTTGLAGAKPYEQYF.

The rearrangement links TRBV5-1 to TRBJ2-5, with 9 bases fitting TRBD1. Per germline, CDR1 SGHRS and CDR2 YFSETQ. The CDR3 consists of 12 residues. V trimming: 10 bases; J trimming: 2 bases; junction bases outside the gene matches: 3. CDR3 region: CASGTGQETQYF. In nucleotides, the CDR3 is TGCGCCTCCGGGACAGGGCAAGAGACCCAGTACTTC. The whole variable domain, remainder taken from reference TRBV5-1 and TRBJ2-5, is KAGVTQTPRYLIKTRGQQVTLSCSPISGHRSVSWYQQTPGQGLQFLFEYFSETQRNKGNFPGRFSGRQFSNSRSEMNVSTLELGDSALYLCASGTGQETQYFGPGTRLLVL.

V is TRBV7-3 and J is TRBJ2-5, with TRBD1 matching 9 bases. V gave up 4 bases and J gave up 5 bases; unmatched junction bases: 5. CDR3 size: 14 residues. Germline V gives CDR1 SGHTA, CDR2 FQGTGA. The CDR3 DNA follows: TGTGCCAGCAGCTCACAGGGGGCTGGGGAGACCCAGTACTTC. Translating it yields CASSSQGAGETQYF.